The rows below give T cell receptor beta chains drawn from one sample of a study of regulatory T cells in long-lasting Graves disease. Each CDR3 protein is one row after TCRdb ran MiXCR on the multiplex PCR reads. In the table there are around 480,000 distinct CDR3 sequences, roughly a sixth of which are singletons. This same sample was also taken into another study, of T cells in Graves' hyperthyroidism and ophthalmopathy.

Source: peripheral blood mononuclear cells (PBMCs), taken at new diagnosis, from a patient treated with antithyroid drugs. These receptors all come from a woman aged 40 to 65 with Graves disease. The CDR3 runs from the conserved cysteine through the conserved F or W. A D gene is named only where the DNA matches it firmly. Some rows have no size entry. The others give once, few or many, or a class for an expanded clone.

v_call: TRBV10-3
clone_size: few
j_call: TRBJ1-5
d_call: .
cdr3_nt: TGTGCCATCAGTGGTCGGGGTTCCGGCAATCAGCCCCAGCATTTT
cdr3_aa: CAISGRGSGNQPQHF

v_call: TRBV12-3/TRBV12-4
clone_size: many
j_call: TRBJ1-2
d_call: TRBD1
cdr3_nt: TGTGCCAGCAGTTTAACTCGGACAGGGGGTAGTGGCTACACCTTC
cdr3_aa: CASSLTRTGGSGYTF

v_call: TRBV10-1
clone_size: many
j_call: TRBJ2-3
d_call: .
cdr3_nt: TGCGCCAGCAGCGACCCGATGAAAACAGATACGCAGTATTTT
cdr3_aa: CASSDPMKTDTQYF

v_call: TRBV29-1
clone_size: few
j_call: TRBJ2-1
d_call: .
cdr3_nt: TGCAGCACCCGGGGGCCCTCCTACAATGAGCAGTTCTTC
cdr3_aa: CSTRGPSYNEQFF

v_call: TRBV7-9
clone_size: few
j_call: TRBJ2-2
d_call: .
cdr3_nt: TGTGCCAGCAGCTTAGCACAGGGATACACCGGGGAGCTGTTTTTT
cdr3_aa: CASSLAQGYTGELFF

v_call: TRBV11-2
clone_size: many
j_call: TRBJ1-1
d_call: TRBD1
cdr3_nt: TGTGCCAGCAGCTCTCTGACAGGGAAACCTGAAGCTTTCTTT
cdr3_aa: CASSSLTGKPEAFF

v_call: TRBV30
clone_size: many
j_call: TRBJ1-2
d_call: TRBD1
cdr3_nt: TGTGCCTGGAGTTACCGGGACAGGGATTATGGCTACACCTTC
cdr3_aa: CAWSYRDRDYGYTF

v_call: TRBV10-3
clone_size: many
j_call: TRBJ2-1
d_call: .
cdr3_nt: TGTGCCATCAGCACCGAGAGCTCCTACAATGAGCAGTTCTTC
cdr3_aa: CAISTESSYNEQFF

v_call: TRBV6-1
clone_size: .
j_call: TRBJ1-6
d_call: .
cdr3_nt: TGTGCCAGCATGATGGACCCTAGTGGGTCACCCCTCCACTTT
cdr3_aa: CASMMDPSGSPLHF

v_call: TRBV20-1
clone_size: many
j_call: TRBJ2-1
d_call: TRBD1
cdr3_nt: TGCAGTGCTAGAGAAGGGACAGGCCGATACAATGAGCAGTTCTTC
cdr3_aa: CSAREGTGRYNEQFF

v_call: TRBV29-1
clone_size: few
j_call: TRBJ2-1
d_call: .
cdr3_nt: TGCAGCGTTGGGGGGGGGGCTGGCAATGAGCAGTTCTTC
cdr3_aa: CSVGGGAGNEQFF

v_call: TRBV12-3/TRBV12-4
clone_size: many
j_call: TRBJ2-6
d_call: TRBD1
cdr3_nt: TGTGCCAGCAGTTTGGGACAGGGAAGCTCTGGGGCCAACGTCCTGACTTTC
cdr3_aa: CASSLGQGSSGANVLTF

v_call: TRBV12-3/TRBV12-4
clone_size: .
j_call: TRBJ2-7
d_call: TRBD1
cdr3_nt: TGTGCCAGCAGCATAACGACAGGGGGTGAGCAGTACTTC
cdr3_aa: CASSITTGGEQYF

v_call: TRBV6-1
clone_size: .
j_call: TRBJ1-2
d_call: TRBD1
cdr3_nt: TGTGCCAGCAGGGACCCGGGACAGGGGGCCGGCTACACCTTC
cdr3_aa: CASRDPGQGAGYTF